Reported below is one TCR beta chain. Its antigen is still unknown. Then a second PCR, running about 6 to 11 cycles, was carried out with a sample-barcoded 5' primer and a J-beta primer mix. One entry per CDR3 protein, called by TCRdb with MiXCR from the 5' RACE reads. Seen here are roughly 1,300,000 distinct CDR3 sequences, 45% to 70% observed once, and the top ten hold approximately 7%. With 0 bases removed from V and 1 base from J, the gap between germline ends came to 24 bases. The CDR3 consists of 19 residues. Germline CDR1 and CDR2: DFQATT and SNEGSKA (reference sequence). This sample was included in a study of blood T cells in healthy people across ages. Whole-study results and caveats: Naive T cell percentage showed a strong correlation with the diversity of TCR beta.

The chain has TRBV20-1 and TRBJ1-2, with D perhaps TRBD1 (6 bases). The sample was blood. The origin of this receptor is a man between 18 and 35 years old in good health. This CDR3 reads CSARDSIFQGSSRNYGYTF. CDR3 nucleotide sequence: TGCAGTGCTAGAGATAGCATATTTCAGGGGTCTTCGCGTAACTATGGCTACACCTTC.